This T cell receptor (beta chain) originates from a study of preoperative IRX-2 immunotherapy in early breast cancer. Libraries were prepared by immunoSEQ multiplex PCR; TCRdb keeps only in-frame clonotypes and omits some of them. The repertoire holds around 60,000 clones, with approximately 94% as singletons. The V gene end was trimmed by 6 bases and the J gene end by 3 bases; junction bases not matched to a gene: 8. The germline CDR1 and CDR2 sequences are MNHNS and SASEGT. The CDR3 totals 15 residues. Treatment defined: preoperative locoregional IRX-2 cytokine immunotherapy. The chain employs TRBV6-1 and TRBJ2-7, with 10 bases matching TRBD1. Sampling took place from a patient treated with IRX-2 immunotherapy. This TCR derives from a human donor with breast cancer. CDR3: CASSPRQGAFYEQYF. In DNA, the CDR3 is TGTGCCAGCAGCCCACGACAGGGGGCCTTCTACGAGCAGTACTTC.